Ten or more counts support the clone carrying this T cell receptor (beta chain). Its target is not known. TCRdb re-called the 5' RACE reads through MiXCR, storing one row per CDR3 protein. Counted here are roughly 710,000 distinct CDR3 sequences, around 6% occurring once; the ten biggest clones make up around 1.9%. This record belongs to a study of identical twins. Study-wide results and limits: For cord blood, abundant beta clonotypes had fewer insertions, unlike memory repertoires, which showed none.

V was pared by 0 bases and J by 2 bases, with 4 bases between. From germline, CDR1 is MGHRA and CDR2 YSYEKL. The CDR3 consists of 13 residues. This receptor was taken from a man younger than 30 in good health. The sequenced sample was naive T cells sorted from blood. The chain uses TRBV4-1 and TRBJ2-5; no clear D gene. The CDR3 DNA sequence: TGCGCCAGCAGCCAAGAATTGCAAGAGACCCAGTACTTC. Protein sequence: CASSQELQETQYF.